This TCR beta chain was identified during a study of graft-versus-host responses after intestinal transplantation. On the study more broadly: Multivisceral, liver-intestinal, or isolated intestinal transplants were received by the recipients. Once they had received anti-thymocyte globulin induction, all recipients took tacrolimus and steroids for approximately 3 years.

A remark on this clone: The antigen is unknown.

CDR1 and CDR2 from the germline V gene are MNHEY and SVGAGI. After removal of 2 bases from V and 1 base from J, the junction contained 1 base not matched to a gene. This CDR3 spans 14 amino acids. Study-level points and caveats: After transplant, early declines in HvG clones were associated with peak levels of circulating GvH clones. GvH clones were identified in recipient marrow, with some first appearing in ileum or blood.

Clones were read by immunoSEQ multiplex PCR, and TCRdb kept only the in-frame ones, dropping some. The sample carries about 110,000 clones, approximately 90% recorded once. The chain links TRBV6-5 to TRBJ1-2, with 7 nucleotides matching TRBD1. The sequence derives from a human donor who was the organ donor for an intestinal transplant. The source material was unstimulated CD4+ T cells sorted from spleen or lymph node cells, sampled before transplant. CDR3 protein: CASSYDRVNYGYTF. In DNA form, the CDR3 reads TGTGCCAGCAGTTACGACAGGGTTAACTATGGCTACACCTTC.